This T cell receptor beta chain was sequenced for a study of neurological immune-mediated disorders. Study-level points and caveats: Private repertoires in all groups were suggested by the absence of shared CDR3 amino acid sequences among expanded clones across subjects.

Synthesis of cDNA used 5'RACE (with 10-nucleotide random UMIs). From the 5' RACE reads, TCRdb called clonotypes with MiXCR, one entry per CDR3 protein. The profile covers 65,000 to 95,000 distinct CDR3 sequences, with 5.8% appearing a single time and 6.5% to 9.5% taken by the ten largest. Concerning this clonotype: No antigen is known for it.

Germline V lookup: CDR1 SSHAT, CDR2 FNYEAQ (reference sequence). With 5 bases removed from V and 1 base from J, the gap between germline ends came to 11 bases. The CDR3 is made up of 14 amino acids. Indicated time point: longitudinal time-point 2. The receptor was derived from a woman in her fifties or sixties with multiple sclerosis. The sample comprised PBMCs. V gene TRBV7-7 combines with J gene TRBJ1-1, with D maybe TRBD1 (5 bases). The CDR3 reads CASSPIGGNTEAFF. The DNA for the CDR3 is TGTGCCAGCAGCCCAATCGGGGGGAACACTGAAGCTTTCTTT.